These T cell receptor beta chains were read from a single sample in a study of cytomegalovirus exposure and HLA in healthy donors. Assay used: immunoSEQ multiplex PCR; TCRdb lists only in-frame clones, some missing. The data hold approximately 150,000 clones, with over 65% observed a single time. The sequenced material came from PBMCs. All receptors derive from a man aged 18 to 35 in good health and CMV-seropositive. The CDR3 runs from the conserved cysteine through the conserved F or W. D genes are given only for firm matches. Part of the rows lack a size; the others show once, few, many or a class for expanded clones.

size,V,J,D,DNA,CDR3
.,TRBV7-8,TRBJ1-6,TRBD1,TGTGCCAGCAGCACCAGGACAGGGACTAATTCACCCCTCCACTTT,CASSTRTGTNSPLHF
.,TRBV25-1,TRBJ1-2,.,TGTGCCAGCAGTGACTTATTTGGCTACACCTTC,CASSDLFGYTF
.,TRBV6-1,TRBJ2-5,TRBD2,TGTGCCAGCAGTGAAGCGTCCACTCGCCGGGAGGCCCAGTACTTC,CASSEASTRREAQYF
.,TRBV6-6,TRBJ1-4,TRBD1,TGTGCCAGCAGTTACGTGGGACAGGGCGGTGAAAAACTGTTTTTT,CASSYVGQGGEKLFF
.,TRBV5-1,TRBJ2-5,TRBD2,TGCGCCAGCAGCTTCCGGTCCCCCCTGGCTAGCGGGGGGGCGCAGGAGACCCAGTACTTC,CASSFRSPLASGGAQETQYF
.,TRBV9,TRBJ1-2,.,TGTGCCAGCAGCGTAGTTGCAGGGAACTATGGCTACACCTTC,CASSVVAGNYGYTF
.,TRBV5-6,TRBJ1-5,.,TGTGCCAGCAGCTTGGGGCAGTCTAATCAGCCCCAGCATTTT,CASSLGQSNQPQHF
.,TRBV6-6,TRBJ2-1,TRBD2,TGTGCCAGCAGCCAGACTAGCGGGAGGGGAAATGAGCAGTTCTTC,CASSQTSGRGNEQFF
.,TRBV30,TRBJ1-1,.,TGTGCCTGGAGTACCGGGGGGTACACTGAAGCTTTCTTT,CAWSTGGYTEAFF
few,TRBV4-1,TRBJ1-1,TRBD1,TGCGCCAGCAGCCAAGAACCCGGACAGGAGGCTTTCTTT,CASSQEPGQEAFF
.,TRBV19,TRBJ2-3,.,TGTGCCAGTAGTATAGGACATAACACAGATACGCAGTATTTT,CASSIGHNTDTQYF
.,TRBV18,TRBJ1-4,.,TGTGCCAGCTCACCAGTAAGGACAGCTACAACTAATGAAAAACTGTTTTTT,CASSPVRTATTNEKLFF
.,TRBV11-3,TRBJ2-1,TRBD2,TGTGCCAGCAGCGTCCGGGGGGGCTCCTACAATGAGCAGTTCTTC,CASSVRGGSYNEQFF
.,TRBV4-2,TRBJ1-2,.,TGTGCCAGCAGCTTGGTTTTAACACAATATCCCTATGGCTACACCTTC,CASSLVLTQYPYGYTF
.,TRBV5-1,TRBJ2-5,.,TGCGCCAGCAGCTTACGGAGAGGGCTCGGGGAAGAGACCCAGTACTTC,CASSLRRGLGEETQYF
.,TRBV5-5,TRBJ1-2,TRBD1,TGTGCCAGCAGCGCCGGGACAGGGTCGGAGGGCTACATCTTC,CASSAGTGSEGYIF
.,TRBV18,TRBJ2-6,.,TGTGCCAGCTCACCACCGCGCTCTGGGGCCAACGTCCTGACTTTC,CASSPPRSGANVLTF
.,TRBV4-2,TRBJ1-2,TRBD1,TGTGCCAGCAGCCGGGACAGATCGGATGGCTACACCTTC,CASSRDRSDGYTF
once,TRBV5-1,TRBJ2-3,TRBD2,TGCGCCAGCAGCCCTAGGGAGGGGAGCACAGATACGCAGTATTTT,CASSPREGSTDTQYF
.,TRBV28,TRBJ1-1,.,TGTGCCAGTGCGACGGGCGGTGGGAGGAACACTGAAGCTTTCTTT,CASATGGGRNTEAFF
.,TRBV5-1,TRBJ2-6,.,TGCGCCAGCAGCTTGGGCAGGCAGGCGGGGGCCAACGTCCTGACTTTC,CASSLGRQAGANVLTF
.,TRBV4-1,TRBJ2-3,TRBD1,TGCGCCAGCAGCCAGGGACAGGCTAGCACAGATACGCAGTATTTT,CASSQGQASTDTQYF
.,TRBV13,TRBJ2-3,.,TGTGCCAGCAGCGAAAGGAGAAATACGCAGTATTTT,CASSERRNTQYF
.,TRBV30,TRBJ1-1,TRBD1,TGTGCCTGGAGTATGGACAGGTATGCCCCTGAAGCTTTCTTT,CAWSMDRYAPEAFF
few,TRBV9,TRBJ2-2,TRBD1,TGTGCCAGCAGCCCGGACAGGGGCAACACCGGGGAGCTGTTTTTT,CASSPDRGNTGELFF